This T cell receptor (beta chain) was identified during a study of blood T cell repertoires in COVID-19 (dated by TCRdb to 2020 to 2022). For context, the study as a whole: Collaborator samples came from the United States, Italy and Spain and covered acute and convalescent phases of COVID-19. The material from the prospective study consisted of cDNA or gDNA derived from T cells, B-cell-depleted T cells, or PBMCs. The dataset comprised deeply sampled blood TCRbeta repertoires from subjects exposed to, actively infected with, or recovered from COVID-19. A freely available public database, intended as a resource for researchers studying the immune response to SARS-CoV-2, is where the repertoires were released. Samples were obtained from the ongoing ImmuneRACE study (first 160 participants) and from 1,254 subjects provided by 6 global collaborators. A de-identified subject ID, COVID-19 status, age in years and sex were almost always included in the sample metadata. Where available, HLA class I and class II types were obtained from metadata supplied by the sample provider rather than from assay-based typing.

The paper as a whole reports these results and caveats: How much clinical and demographic metadata was included differed by source and by participant, and the metadata was provided uncurated.

Regarding this clone: Which antigen it targets is not known. Base qualities are not at hand, and no much larger clone is one base apart.

TCRbeta CDR3 regions were amplified from genomic DNA by means of the immunoSEQ Assay, a bias-controlled multiplex PCR. The source study handled its data this way. The number of nucleated cells in each sample was estimated from the amplification of reference gene primers within the assay. To quantify the absolute abundance of each unique TCRbeta CDR3 rearrangement, sequence reads were collapsed and filtered. Productive Simpson clonality was computed per sample as the square root of Simpson's diversity index over productive rearrangements. Imported from immuneACCESS, the table was reduced by TCRdb to in-frame sequences with V and J called. These copies leave out some clones; in studies compared against another copy, an unresolved V gene accounts for under half, and the cause of the remainder is not known. V, J and clone size are taken as reported in that table, and D and trimming were inferred from the DNA itself. The sample has about 72,000 clones on record, about 88% of them singletons. The leading ten clones occupy about a tenth of the sample.

Counted from cysteine to phenylalanine, this CDR3 has 15 amino acids. Of the read, only the CDR3 DNA is kept; its 45 bases are in frame from base 1. The germline V gene encodes CDR1 SGHTA and CDR2 FQGNSA. Ends trimmed: V by 2 bases, J by 5 bases; bases unmatched to a gene: 3. Whole blood was collected in K2EDTA tubes by collaborating institutions according to the institutions' own protocols. For TCRbeta analysis, collaborator samples were shipped as frozen whole blood, as isolated PBMCs, or as DNA extracted from either sample type. The chain links TRBV7-2 with TRBJ2-7, with TRBD2 matching 13 junction bases. This TCR was recovered from a human donor in a cohort sampled during active COVID-19. The sequenced sample consisted of peripheral blood. The DNA is as follows: TGTGCCAGCAGCTTAACTAGCGGGAGGGTGGACGAGCAGTACTTC. This encodes CASSLTSGRVDEQYF.